The present entry profiles one T cell receptor (beta chain) with its context. These data belong to a study of T cell responses to AZD1222 COVID-19 vaccine. The germline CDR1 and CDR2 sequences are MNHNS and SASEGT. The V end lost 3 bases, the J end lost 6 bases, and 17 bases lay between the germline ends. The CDR3 covers 15 residues. Data came from immunoSEQ multiplex PCR; TCRdb stores just in-frame clones and leaves some out. The sample holds 90,000 to 150,000 clones; 70% to 90% are singletons and the top ten take around 7.7%. V is TRBV6-1 and J is TRBJ1-1; a possible D gene is TRBD1 (6 bases). Sequenced here: peripheral blood, sampled on day 0 of AZD1222 vaccination. The receptor was derived from an adult in good health. The CDR3 coding sequence is TGTGCCAGCAGTGATTCCTTTTGGGGGGGCCCTGAAGCTTTCTTT. This gives the protein CASSDSFWGGPEAFF.